This T cell receptor (beta chain) was identified during a study of human T cells and chemical hapten exposure. Study-wide context: Mainly, slight library volume differences in the pool made TCR yields vary.

Regarding this clonotype: Antigen unknown.

The library put unique molecular identifiers onto individual cDNA molecules. Original data processing: TCRs per sample had a median of approximately 96,000 and ranged from about 20,000 to 750,000. TCRdb recomputed calls from the RACE reads with MiXCR, one row per CDR3 protein. Clone size and V and J calls follow TCRdb, not the original study. This sample has 100,000 to 150,000 distinct CDR3 sequences, with about 9.4% found just once. Study outcomes and limitations: TCRs at high frequency, those above 1 in 1000, did not change with DPC sensitization.

Time point specified: healthy volunteer bleed at 2 weeks. Total RNA was isolated from unfractionated whole blood. This CDR3 has 14 residues. Unmatched junction bases numbered 3, after V lost 0 bases and J lost 5 bases. CDR1 is LGHNA and CDR2 is YSLEER in the germline V gene. V usage is TRBV4-3 and J usage is TRBJ1-1; TRBD1 agrees at 7 bases. The sequence was obtained from a male donor in good health. Some clones in this sample may be carry-over from other donors' samples. Material for sequencing was whole blood. The CDR3 loop reads CASSQEWDRTEAFF. The DNA for the CDR3 is TGCGCCAGCAGCCAAGAATGGGACAGAACTGAAGCTTTCTTT.